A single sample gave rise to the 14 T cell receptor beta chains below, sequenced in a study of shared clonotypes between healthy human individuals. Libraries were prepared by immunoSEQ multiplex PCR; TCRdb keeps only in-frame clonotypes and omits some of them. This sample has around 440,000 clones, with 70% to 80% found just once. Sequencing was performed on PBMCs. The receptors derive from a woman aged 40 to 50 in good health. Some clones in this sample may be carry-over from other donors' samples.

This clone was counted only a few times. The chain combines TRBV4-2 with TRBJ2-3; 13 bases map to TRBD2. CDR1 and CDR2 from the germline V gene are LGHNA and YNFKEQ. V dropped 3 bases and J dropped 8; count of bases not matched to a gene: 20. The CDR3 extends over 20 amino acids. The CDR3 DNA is TGTGCCAGCAGCCAGGCCCCCGGACTAGCGGGAGTGGGGCTGTTGGGTACGCAGTATTTT. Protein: CASSQAPGLAGVGLLGTQYF.

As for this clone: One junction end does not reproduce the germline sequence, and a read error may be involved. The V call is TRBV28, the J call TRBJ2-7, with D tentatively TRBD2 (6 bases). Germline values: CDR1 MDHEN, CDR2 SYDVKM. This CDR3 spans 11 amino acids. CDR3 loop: CASSRGTHLDF. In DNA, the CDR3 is TGTGCCAGCAGTAGAGGGACTCACTTGGACTTC.

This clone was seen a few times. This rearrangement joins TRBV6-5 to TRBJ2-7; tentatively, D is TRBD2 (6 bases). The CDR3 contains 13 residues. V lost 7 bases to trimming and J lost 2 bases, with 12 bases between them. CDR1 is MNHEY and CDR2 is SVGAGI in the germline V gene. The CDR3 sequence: CASTGEGTYEQYF. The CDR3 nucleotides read TGTGCCAGCACGGGGGAAGGAACCTACGAGCAGTACTTC.

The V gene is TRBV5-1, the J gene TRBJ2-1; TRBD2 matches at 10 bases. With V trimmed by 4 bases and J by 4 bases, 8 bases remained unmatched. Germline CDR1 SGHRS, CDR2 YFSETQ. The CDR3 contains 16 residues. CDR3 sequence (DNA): TGCGCCAGCAGCCTGTGGACTAGCGGAGAATACAATGAGCAGTTCTTC. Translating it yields CASSLWTSGEYNEQFF.

The CDR3 coding sequence is TGTGCCAGCAGCCAAGATCGTCAGGCAGGTGGAGAAAAACTGTTTTTT. The encoded protein is CASSQDRQAGGEKLFF. The chain employs TRBV4-2 and TRBJ1-4; D is ambiguous. This CDR3 is built from 16 residues. The germline V and J ends were trimmed by 0 bases and 8 bases, with 16 bases remaining between them. Per germline, CDR1 LGHNA and CDR2 YNFKEQ.

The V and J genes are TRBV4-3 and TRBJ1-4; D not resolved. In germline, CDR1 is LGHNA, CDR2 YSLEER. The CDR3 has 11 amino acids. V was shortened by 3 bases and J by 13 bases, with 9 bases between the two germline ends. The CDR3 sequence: CASSQTRGLFF. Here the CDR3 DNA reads TGCGCCAGCAGCCAGACACGGGGACTGTTTTTT.

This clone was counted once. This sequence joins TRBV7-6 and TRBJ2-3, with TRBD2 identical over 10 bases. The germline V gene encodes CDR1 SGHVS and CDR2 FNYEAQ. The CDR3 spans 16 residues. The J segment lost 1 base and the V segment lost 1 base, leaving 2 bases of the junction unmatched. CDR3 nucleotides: TGTGCCAGCAGCTTAGGCGGGACTAGCGGCACAGATACGCAGTATTTT. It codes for CASSLGGTSGTDTQYF.

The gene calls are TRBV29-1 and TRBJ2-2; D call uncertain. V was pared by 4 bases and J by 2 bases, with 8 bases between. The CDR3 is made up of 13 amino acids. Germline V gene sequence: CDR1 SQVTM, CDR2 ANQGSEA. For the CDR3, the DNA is TGCAGCGTTGCCAGGCCAAACACCGGGGAGCTGTTTTTT. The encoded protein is CSVARPNTGELFF.

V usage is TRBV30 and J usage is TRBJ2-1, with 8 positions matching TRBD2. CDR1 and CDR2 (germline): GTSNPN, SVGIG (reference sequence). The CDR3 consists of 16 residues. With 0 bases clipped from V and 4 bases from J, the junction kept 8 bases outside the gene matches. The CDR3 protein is CAWSVRGSGAYNEQFF. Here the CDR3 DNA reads TGTGCCTGGAGTGTACGAGGTAGCGGGGCTTACAATGAGCAGTTCTTC.

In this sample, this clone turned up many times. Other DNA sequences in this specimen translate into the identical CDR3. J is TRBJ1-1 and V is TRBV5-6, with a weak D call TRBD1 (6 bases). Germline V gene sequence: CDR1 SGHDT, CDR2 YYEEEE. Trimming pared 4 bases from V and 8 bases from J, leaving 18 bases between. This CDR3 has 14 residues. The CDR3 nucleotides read TGTGCCAGCAGCCCCTATGGACAGTATAAGGAAGCTTTCTTT. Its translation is CASSPYGQYKEAFF.

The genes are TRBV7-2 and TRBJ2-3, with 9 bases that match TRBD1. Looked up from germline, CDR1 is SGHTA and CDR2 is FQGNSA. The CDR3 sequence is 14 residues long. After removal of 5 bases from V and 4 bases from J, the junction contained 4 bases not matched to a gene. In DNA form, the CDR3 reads TGTGCCAGCAGCATACAGGGGGCGCCAGATACGCAGTATTTT. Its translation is CASSIQGAPDTQYF.

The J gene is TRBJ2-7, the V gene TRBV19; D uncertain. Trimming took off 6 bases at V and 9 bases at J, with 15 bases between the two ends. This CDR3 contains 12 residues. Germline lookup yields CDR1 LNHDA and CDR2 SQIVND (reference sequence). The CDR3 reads CASSPGVGVQYF. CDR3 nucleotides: TGTGCCAGTAGCCCCGGCGTCGGTGTGCAGTACTTC.

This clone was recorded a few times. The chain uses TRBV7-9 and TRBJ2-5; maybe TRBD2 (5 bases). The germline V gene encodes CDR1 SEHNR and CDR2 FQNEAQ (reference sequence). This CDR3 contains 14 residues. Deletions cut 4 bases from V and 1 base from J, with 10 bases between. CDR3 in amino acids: CASSWETLQETQYF. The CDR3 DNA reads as TGTGCCAGCAGCTGGGAGACTCTCCAAGAGACCCAGTACTTC.

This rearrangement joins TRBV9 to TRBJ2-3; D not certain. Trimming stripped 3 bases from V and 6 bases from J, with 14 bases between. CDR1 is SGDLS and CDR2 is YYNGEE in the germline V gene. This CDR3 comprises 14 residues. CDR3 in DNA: TGTGCCAGCAGCGCTAGTGGCGGAGAGGATACGCAGTATTTT. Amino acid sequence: CASSASGGEDTQYF.